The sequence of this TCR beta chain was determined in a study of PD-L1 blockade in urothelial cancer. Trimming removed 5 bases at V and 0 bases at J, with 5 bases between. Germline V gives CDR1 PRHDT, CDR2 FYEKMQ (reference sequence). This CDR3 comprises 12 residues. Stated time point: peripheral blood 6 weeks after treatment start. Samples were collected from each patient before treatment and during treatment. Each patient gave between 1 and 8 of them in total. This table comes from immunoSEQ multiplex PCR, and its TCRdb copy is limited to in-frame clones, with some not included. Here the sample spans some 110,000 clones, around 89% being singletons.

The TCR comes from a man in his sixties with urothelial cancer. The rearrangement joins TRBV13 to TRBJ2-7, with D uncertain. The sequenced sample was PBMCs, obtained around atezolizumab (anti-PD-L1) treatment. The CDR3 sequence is CASSLLSYEQYF. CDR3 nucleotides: TGTGCCAGCAGCCTCCTCTCCTACGAGCAGTACTTC.